This is a list of T cell receptor beta chains from one sample in a study of patients with pleural tuberculosis. TCRdb passed the reads through MiXCR, listing each CDR3 protein once. The sample includes 25,000 to 30,000 distinct CDR3 sequences, 15% to 20% seen only once; the top ten take about 4%. The specimen sequenced was peripheral blood. These TCRs come from a human donor with pleural tuberculosis. Both conserved end residues are part of each CDR3. A D gene is named only where the DNA matches it firmly. The listing skips clone size in some rows; elsewhere it reads once, few, many or a size class.

TRBV6-1	TRBJ1-6	TRBD1	many	CASSARGTENSPLHF	TGTGCCAGCAGCGCCCGCGGGACAGAGAATTCACCCCTCCACTTT
TRBV2	TRBJ2-1	TRBD2	many	CASSLTSGSVNEQFF	TGTGCCAGCAGCTTAACTAGCGGGAGTGTCAATGAGCAGTTCTTC
TRBV20-1	TRBJ1-2	TRBD1	many	CSASQGAGGYTF	TGCAGTGCTTCCCAGGGGGCCGGTGGCTACACCTTC
TRBV7-9	TRBJ1-5	NA	many	CASSSGQQNQPQHF	TGTGCCAGCAGCTCTGGACAGCAAAATCAGCCCCAGCATTTT
TRBV19	TRBJ1-5	NA	many	CASRRSRGSNQPQHF	TGTGCCAGTAGAAGAAGTCGAGGTAGCAATCAGCCCCAGCATTTT
TRBV19	TRBJ2-2	TRBD1	NA	CAGSIYGQGNTGELFF	TGTGCCGGGAGTATCTACGGACAGGGAAACACCGGGGAGCTGTTTTTT
TRBV5-4	TRBJ2-3	TRBD2	many	CASSKGTSGSADTQYF	TGTGCCAGCAGCAAGGGGACTAGCGGGAGCGCAGATACGCAGTATTTT
TRBV28	TRBJ1-1	NA	NA	CASSPPPGTGITEAFF	TGTGCCAGCAGTCCCCCACCGGGAACCGGGATCACAGAAGCTTTCTTT
TRBV12-3/TRBV12-4	TRBJ2-7	NA	many	CASSHSYEQYF	TGTGCCAGCAGTCACTCCTACGAGCAGTACTTC
TRBV12-3/TRBV12-4	TRBJ1-3	NA	few	CASSWAVSGNTIYF	TGTGCCAGCAGTTGGGCGGTCTCTGGAAACACCATATATTTT
TRBV4-3	TRBJ1-2	NA	many	CASSPTRGISRDGYTF	TGCGCCAGCAGCCCCACCCGGGGAATTTCCAGGGATGGCTACACCTTC
TRBV18	TRBJ1-1	NA	NA	CASLPRDNSEAFF	TGTGCCAGCCTACCACGGGACAACAGTGAAGCTTTCTTT
TRBV27	TRBJ2-1	TRBD1	many	CASSSHTDRGGEQFF	TGTGCCAGCAGTTCTCATACGGACAGGGGAGGTGAGCAGTTCTTC
TRBV29-1	TRBJ2-7	TRBD1	many	CSGGGGQGKHYEQYF	TGCAGCGGTGGCGGGGGACAGGGGAAACATTACGAGCAGTACTTC
TRBV29-1	TRBJ1-2	NA	few	CSAEGEYGYTF	TGCAGCGCCGAGGGAGAATATGGCTACACCTTC
TRBV6-2/TRBV6-3	TRBJ2-7	NA	medium-sized	CASRLGRVSYEQYF	TGTGCCAGCAGATTGGGACGGGTCTCCTACGAGCAGTACTTC
TRBV6-1	TRBJ2-5	NA	many	CASSVFGETQYF	TGTGCCAGCAGTGTGTTTGGGGAGACCCAGTACTTC